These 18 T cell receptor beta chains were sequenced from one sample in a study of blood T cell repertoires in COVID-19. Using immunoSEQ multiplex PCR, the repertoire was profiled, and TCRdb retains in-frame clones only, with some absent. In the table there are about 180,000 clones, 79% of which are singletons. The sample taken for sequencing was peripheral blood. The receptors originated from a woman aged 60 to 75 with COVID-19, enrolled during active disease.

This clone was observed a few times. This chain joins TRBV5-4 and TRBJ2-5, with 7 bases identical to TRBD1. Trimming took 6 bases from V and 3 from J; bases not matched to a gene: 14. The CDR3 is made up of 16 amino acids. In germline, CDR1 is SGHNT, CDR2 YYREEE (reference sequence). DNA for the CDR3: TGTGCCAGCAACGACAGGGTGGGGCGGACAAAAGAGACCCAGTACTTC. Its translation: CASNDRVGRTKETQYF. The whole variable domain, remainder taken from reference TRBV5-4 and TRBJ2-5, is ETGVTQSPTHLIKTRGQQVTLRCSSQSGHNTVSWYQQALGQGPQFIFQYYREEENGRGNFPPRFSGLQFPNYSSELNVNALELDDSALYLCASNDRVGRTKETQYFGPGTRLLVL.

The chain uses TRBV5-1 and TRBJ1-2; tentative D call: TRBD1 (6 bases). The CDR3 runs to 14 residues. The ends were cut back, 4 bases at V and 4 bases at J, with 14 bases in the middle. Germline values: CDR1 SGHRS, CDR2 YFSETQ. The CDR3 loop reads CASSGGGGAYGYTF. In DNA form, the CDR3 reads TGCGCCAGCAGCGGAGGCGGGGGGGCCTATGGCTACACCTTC.

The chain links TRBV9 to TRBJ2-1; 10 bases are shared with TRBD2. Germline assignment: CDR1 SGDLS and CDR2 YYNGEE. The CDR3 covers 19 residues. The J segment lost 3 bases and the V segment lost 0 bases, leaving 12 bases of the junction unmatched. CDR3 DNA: TGTGCCAGCAGCGTAGGAATAGCGGGGGGCCAGGGAATCTACAATGAGCAGTTCTTC. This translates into CASSVGIAGGQGIYNEQFF.

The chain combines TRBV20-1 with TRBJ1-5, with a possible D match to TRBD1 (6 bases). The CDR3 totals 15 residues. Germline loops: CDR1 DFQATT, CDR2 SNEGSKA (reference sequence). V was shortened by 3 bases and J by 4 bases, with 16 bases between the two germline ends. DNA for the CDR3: TGCAGTGCTAGTTTACAGGGTCTAAGTAATCAGCCCCAGCATTTT. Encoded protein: CSASLQGLSNQPQHF.

The CDR3 sequence: CASSPRLAGAGEQYF. The CDR3 coding sequence is TGTGCCAGCAGCCCTAGACTAGCGGGAGCTGGAGAGCAGTACTTC. The chain uses TRBV7-2 and TRBJ2-7, with TRBD2 identical over 12 bases. Unmatched junction bases numbered 9, after V lost 5 bases and J lost 7 bases. CDR3 length: 15 residues. Germline V lookup: CDR1 SGHTA, CDR2 FQGNSA.

Here the CDR3 DNA reads TGCGCCAGCAGTCGGGACAGGGGCGCAGATACGCAGTATTTT. Protein product: CASSRDRGADTQYF. The chain joins TRBV5-1 to TRBJ2-3, with 10 bases matching TRBD1. Germline V gives CDR1 SGHRS, CDR2 YFSETQ. Trimming took 5 bases from V and 4 from J; bases not matched to a gene: 4. The CDR3 extends over 14 amino acids.

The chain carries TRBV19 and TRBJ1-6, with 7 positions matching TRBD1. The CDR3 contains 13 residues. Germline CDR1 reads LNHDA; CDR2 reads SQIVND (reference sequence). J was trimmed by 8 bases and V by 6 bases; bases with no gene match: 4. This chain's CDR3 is CASRVQGDSPLHF. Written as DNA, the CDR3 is TGTGCCAGTAGGGTTCAGGGGGATTCACCCCTCCACTTT.

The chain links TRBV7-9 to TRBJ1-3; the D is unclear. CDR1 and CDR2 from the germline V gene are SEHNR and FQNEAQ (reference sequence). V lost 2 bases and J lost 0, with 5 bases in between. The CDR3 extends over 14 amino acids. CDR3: CASSLPSSGNTIYF. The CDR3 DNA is TGTGCCAGCAGCTTACCGAGCTCTGGAAACACCATATATTTT.

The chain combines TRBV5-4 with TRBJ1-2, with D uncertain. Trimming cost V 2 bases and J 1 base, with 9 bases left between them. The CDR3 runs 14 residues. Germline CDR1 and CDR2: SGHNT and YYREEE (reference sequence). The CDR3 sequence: CASSLSGVNYGYTF. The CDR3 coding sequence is TGTGCCAGCAGCTTATCCGGGGTTAACTATGGCTACACCTTC. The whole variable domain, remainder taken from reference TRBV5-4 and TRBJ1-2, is ETGVTQSPTHLIKTRGQQVTLRCSSQSGHNTVSWYQQALGQGPQFIFQYYREEENGRGNFPPRFSGLQFPNYSSELNVNALELDDSALYLCASSLSGVNYGYTFGSGTRLTVV.

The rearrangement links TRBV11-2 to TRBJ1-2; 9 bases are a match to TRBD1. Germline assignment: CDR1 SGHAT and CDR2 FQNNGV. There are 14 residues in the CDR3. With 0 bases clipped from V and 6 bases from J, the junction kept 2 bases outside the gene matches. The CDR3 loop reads CASSLEWTGDGYTF. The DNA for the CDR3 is TGTGCCAGCAGCTTAGAGTGGACAGGGGATGGCTACACCTTC.

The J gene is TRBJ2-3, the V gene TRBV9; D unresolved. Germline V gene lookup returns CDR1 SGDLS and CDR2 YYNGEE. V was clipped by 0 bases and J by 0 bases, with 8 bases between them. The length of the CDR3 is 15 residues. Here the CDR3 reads CASSVDNLSTDTQYF. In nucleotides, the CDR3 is TGTGCCAGCAGCGTAGACAACCTCAGCACAGATACGCAGTATTTT.

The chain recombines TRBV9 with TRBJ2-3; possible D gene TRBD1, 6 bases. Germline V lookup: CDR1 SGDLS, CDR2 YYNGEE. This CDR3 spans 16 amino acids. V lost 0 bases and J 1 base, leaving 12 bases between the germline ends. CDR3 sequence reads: CASSVATGYGTDTQYF. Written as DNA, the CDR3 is TGTGCCAGCAGCGTAGCTACAGGGTACGGCACAGATACGCAGTATTTT.

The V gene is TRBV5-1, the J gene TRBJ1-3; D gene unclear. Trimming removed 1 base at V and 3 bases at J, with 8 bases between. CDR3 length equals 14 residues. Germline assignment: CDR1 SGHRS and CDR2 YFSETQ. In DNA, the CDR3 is TGCGCCAGCAGCTTGACAGTAGGTGGAAACACCATATATTTT. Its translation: CASSLTVGGNTIYF.

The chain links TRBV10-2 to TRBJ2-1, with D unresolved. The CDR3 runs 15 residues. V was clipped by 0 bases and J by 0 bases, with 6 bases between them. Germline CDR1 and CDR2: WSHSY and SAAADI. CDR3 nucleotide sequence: TGCGCCAGCAGTGAGTCACGCTACTCCTACAATGAGCAGTTCTTC. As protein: CASSESRYSYNEQFF.

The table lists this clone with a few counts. The CDR3 coding sequence is TGTGCCAGCTCACCTACGACAAATCGGAACACTGAAGCTTTCTTT. Translated: CASSPTTNRNTEAFF. J is TRBJ1-1 and V is TRBV18; D is undetermined. CDR1 KGHSH and CDR2 LQKENI come from the germline V gene. V lost 3 bases to trimming and J lost 1 base, with 12 bases between them. This CDR3 region has 15 residues. Complete variable domain (other parts from reference TRBV18 and TRBJ1-1): NAGVMQNPRHLVRRRGQEARLRCSPMKGHSHVYWYRQLPEEGLKFMVYLQKENIIDESGMPKERFSAEFPKEGPSILRIQQVVRGDSAAYFCASSPTTNRNTEAFFGQGTRLTVV.

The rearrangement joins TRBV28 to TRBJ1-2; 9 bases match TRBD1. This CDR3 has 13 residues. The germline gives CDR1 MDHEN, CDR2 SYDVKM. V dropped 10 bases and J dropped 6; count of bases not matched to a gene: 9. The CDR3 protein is CATGTGRKDGYTF. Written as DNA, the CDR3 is TGTGCCACCGGGACAGGGAGAAAGGATGGCTACACCTTC.

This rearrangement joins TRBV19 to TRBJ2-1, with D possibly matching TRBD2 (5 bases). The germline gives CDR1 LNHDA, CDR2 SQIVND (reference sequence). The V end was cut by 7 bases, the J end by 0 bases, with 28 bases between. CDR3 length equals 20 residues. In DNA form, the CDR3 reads TGTGCCAGTACCGTCTTACGCGGGCGGGCCGGGCTACCCTCCTACAATGAGCAGTTCTTC. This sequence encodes CASTVLRGRAGLPSYNEQFF.

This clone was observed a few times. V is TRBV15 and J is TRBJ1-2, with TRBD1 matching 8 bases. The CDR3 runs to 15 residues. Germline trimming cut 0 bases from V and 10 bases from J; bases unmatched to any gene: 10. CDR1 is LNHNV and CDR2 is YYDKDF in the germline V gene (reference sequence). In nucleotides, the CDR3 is TGTGCCACCAGCAGAGAACTCGGACAGGGCCTGTACTACACCTTC. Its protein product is CATSRELGQGLYYTF.